This TCR beta chain was recovered during a study of vaccination and CD4 T cells after COVID-19. Germline loops: CDR1 GTSNPN, CDR2 SVGIG (reference sequence). The CDR3 spans 16 residues. J lost 5 bases, V lost 3 bases, and 13 bases had no gene match. The treatment denotes: roughly ten-day PBMC culture with coronavirus spike peptide pools or control peptides (ViraFEST assay). Cultured CD4+ T-cell DNA underwent Oncomine TCR Beta short-read sequencing. MiXCR was run by TCRdb on the PCR reads, yielding one entry per CDR3 protein. The repertoire holds some 5,100 distinct CDR3 sequences, with 40% to 50% as singletons. Details on this clonotype: Its antigen is still unknown.

Source material: CD4+ T cells from blood, cultured in vitro. The genes are TRBV30 and TRBJ1-2; 9 positions match TRBD1. The TCR comes from a human donor who had recovered from COVID-19. CDR3 sequence (DNA): TGTGCCTGGAGGAGGGACAGGGTTTTTTCGGGGTATGGCTACACCTTC. It yields the protein CAWRRDRVFSGYGYTF.